These 10 T cell receptor beta chains came from one sample sequenced in a study of identical twins. TCRdb re-derived calls from the 5' RACE reads in MiXCR, one entry per CDR3 protein. The profile covers about 900,000 distinct CDR3 sequences, with roughly an eighth appearing a single time and around 1.5% taken by the ten largest. The same data also contributed to another study, on yellow fever vaccine responses in identical twins.

Input material: PBMCs. The receptors derive from a woman under 30 in good health.

V usage is TRBV28 and J usage is TRBJ2-5, with D possibly matching TRBD1 (6 bases). The CDR3 is made up of 18 amino acids. V gave up 6 bases and J gave up 3 bases, with 26 bases separating them. Germline CDR1 and CDR2: MDHEN and SYDVKM. The CDR3 is CASSLTKPGQGKKETQYF. CDR3 DNA: TGTGCCAGCAGCCTCACAAAACCGGGACAAGGGAAAAAAGAGACCCAGTACTTC.

This clonotype was seen only a few times. The chain employs TRBV5-6 and TRBJ2-1; TRBD1 matches 7 bases. The V gene's germline CDR1 is SGHDT and CDR2 YYEEEE. This CDR3 has 15 residues. V shed 4 bases, J shed 6 bases, and the junction held 10 bases outside the gene matches. The CDR3 here is CASSPGGMVSNEQFF. CDR3 sequence (DNA): TGTGCCAGCAGCCCAGGGGGAATGGTAAGCAATGAGCAGTTCTTC.

This clonotype came up a few times. This chain connects TRBV12-3 or TRBV12-4 to TRBJ1-2; perhaps TRBD1 as D (5 bases). V lost 3 bases and J lost 5, with 16 bases in between. CDR3 length equals 15 residues. The CDR3 spells CASSLGGQGEYGYTF. The CDR3 DNA reads TGTGCCAGCAGTTTGGGAGGGCAGGGAGAATATGGCTACACCTTC.

This clonotype was detected a few times. The V and J genes are TRBV20-1 and TRBJ1-6; TRBD1 matches 9 bases. CDR3 length: 13 residues. CDR1 DFQATT and CDR2 SNEGSKA come from the germline V gene (reference sequence). With V trimmed by 2 bases and J by 9 bases, 2 bases remained unmatched. The CDR3 protein is CSARPDRGSPLHF. DNA of the CDR3: TGCAGTGCTAGACCGGACAGGGGTTCACCCCTCCACTTT.

V is TRBV28 and J is TRBJ1-2; 7 positions match TRBD1. The CDR3 spans 13 residues. Germline values: CDR1 MDHEN, CDR2 SYDVKM. The V and J ends lost 3 bases and 8 bases, in that order; junction bases with no gene match: 6. The CDR3 DNA reads as TGTGCCAGCAGTTTGAGGGGGCGCGGAGGCTACACCTTC. Translation: CASSLRGRGGYTF.

This clonotype was seen only a few times. This chain uses TRBV2 with TRBJ2-1; either TRBD1 or TRBD2 may fit D (5 bases each). The CDR3 contains 14 residues. V shed 7 bases and J shed 6 bases, with 16 bases lying between them. The V gene's germline CDR1 is SNHLY and CDR2 FYNNEI. Here the CDR3 reads CASKGTGFSNEQFF. The CDR3 DNA reads TGTGCCAGCAAGGGGACGGGTTTTTCCAATGAGCAGTTCTTC. The full variable domain, rest sourced from reference TRBV2 and TRBJ2-1, is EPEVTQTPSHQVTQMGQEVILRCVPISNHLYFYWYRQILGQKVEFLVSFYNNEISEKSEIFDDQFSVERPDGSNFTLKIRSTKLEDSAMYFCASKGTGFSNEQFFGPGTRLTVL.

This clonotype was seen only a few times. The gene calls are TRBV20-1 and TRBJ2-5, with D perhaps TRBD1 (6 bases). The CDR3 has 13 residues. Germline-derived CDR1 and CDR2 are DFQATT and SNEGSKA (reference sequence). Trimming stripped 0 bases from V and 7 bases from J, with 12 bases between. This CDR3 is CSARDSGAGTQYF. The DNA for the CDR3 is TGCAGTGCTAGAGATTCAGGGGCAGGGACCCAGTACTTC.

This clonotype turned up a few times. The chain is built from TRBV3-1 and TRBJ1-1; 9 nucleotides match TRBD1. The CDR3 totals 15 residues. CDR1 LGHDT and CDR2 YNNKEL come from the germline V gene (reference sequence). V shed 3 bases, J shed 5 bases, and the junction held 7 bases outside the gene matches. The CDR3 loop is CASSQRQGVGTEAFF. CDR3 bases: TGTGCCAGCAGCCAGAGACAGGGGGTAGGGACTGAAGCTTTCTTT.

The chain combines TRBV6-1 with TRBJ2-1; TRBD1 aligns across 7 bases. Trimming took 6 bases from V and 3 from J; bases not matched to a gene: 8. This CDR3 is built from 15 residues. Germline V gene lookup returns CDR1 MNHNS and CDR2 SASEGT. CDR3 region: CASSQDRLHYNEQFF. The CDR3 nucleotides are TGTGCCAGCAGCCAGGACAGGCTTCACTACAATGAGCAGTTCTTC.

V usage is TRBV5-1 and J usage is TRBJ2-3; D is unclear. The CDR3 has 15 residues. Trimming pared 0 bases from V and 5 bases from J, leaving 13 bases between. CDR1 and CDR2 from the germline V gene are SGHRS and YFSETQ. CDR3 in amino acids: CASSLVERDVDTQYF. CDR3 coding DNA: TGCGCCAGCAGCTTGGTGGAGCGTGACGTAGATACGCAGTATTTT.